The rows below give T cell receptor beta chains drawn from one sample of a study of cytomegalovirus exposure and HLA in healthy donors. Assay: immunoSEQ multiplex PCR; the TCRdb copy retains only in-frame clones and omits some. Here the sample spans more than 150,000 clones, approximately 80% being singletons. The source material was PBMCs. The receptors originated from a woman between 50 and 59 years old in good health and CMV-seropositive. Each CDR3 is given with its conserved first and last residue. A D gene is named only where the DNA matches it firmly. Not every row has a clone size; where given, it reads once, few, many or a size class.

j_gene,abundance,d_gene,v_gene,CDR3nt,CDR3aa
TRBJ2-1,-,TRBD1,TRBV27,TGTGCCAGCAGTCCCACAGGGGATGAGCAGTTCTTC,CASSPTGDEQFF
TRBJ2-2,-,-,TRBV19,TGTGCCAGTAAGCTGGGCGGGGCCGACACCGGGGAGCTGTTTTTT,CASKLGGADTGELFF
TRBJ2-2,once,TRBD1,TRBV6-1,TGTGCCAGCAGGGATAGACAGGGAGTCACCGGGGAGCTGTTTTTT,CASRDRQGVTGELFF
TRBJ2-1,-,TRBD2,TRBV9,TGTGCCAGCAGCGTCCTAGGAAGCGGGGGGTTCAATGAGCAGTTCTTC,CASSVLGSGGFNEQFF
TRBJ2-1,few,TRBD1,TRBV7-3,TGTGCCAGCAGCTTCGACAGGGGGAGTTACAATGAGCAGTTCTTC,CASSFDRGSYNEQFF
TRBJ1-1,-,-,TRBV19,TGTGCCAGTAGCTCTACAGGTACGAACACTGAAGCTTTCTTT,CASSSTGTNTEAFF
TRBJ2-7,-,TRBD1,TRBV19,TGTGCCAGCTCGGACAGGGAGGCCACCTACGAGCAGTACTTC,CASSDREATYEQYF
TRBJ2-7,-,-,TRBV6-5,TGTGCCAGCCGAGGTGGGGGCAAAAAAGACGAGCAGTACTTC,CASRGGGKKDEQYF
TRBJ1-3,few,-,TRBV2,TGTGCCAGCAGTGAACTGTCAGGTGGTGGAAACACCATATATTTT,CASSELSGGGNTIYF
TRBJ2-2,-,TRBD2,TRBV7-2,TGTGCCAGCAGCTCACGTAGCGGGGGGTCAGGAATCGGGGAGCTGTTTTTT,CASSSRSGGSGIGELFF
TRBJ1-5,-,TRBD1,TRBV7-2,TGTGCCAGCAGGCCGACAGGGTTTAGCAATCAGCCCCAGCATTTT,CASRPTGFSNQPQHF
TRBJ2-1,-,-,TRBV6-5,TGTGCCAGCAGTCGGCAGGACTATGAGCAGTTCTTC,CASSRQDYEQFF
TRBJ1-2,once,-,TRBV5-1,TGCGCCAGCAGCTTGGAGGGAACAGGGATATGGAGCTACACCTTC,CASSLEGTGIWSYTF
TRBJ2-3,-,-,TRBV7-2,TGTGCCAGCAGCTTAGTCGGCGGGGGCTCCACAGATACGCAGTATTTT,CASSLVGGGSTDTQYF
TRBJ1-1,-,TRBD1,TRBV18,TGTGCCAGCTCTCGTGAGGGACAGTCGAACACTGAAGCTTTCTTT,CASSREGQSNTEAFF
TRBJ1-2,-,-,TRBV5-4,TGTGCCAGCAGCTTGGTGATGGAGCAGGGCTATGGCTACACCTTC,CASSLVMEQGYGYTF
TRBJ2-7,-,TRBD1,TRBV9,TGTGCCAGCAGCGTAGGGGGACAGGGTCGCTACGAGCAGTACTTC,CASSVGGQGRYEQYF
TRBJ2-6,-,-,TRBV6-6,TGTGCCAGCAGTTACGGGCGACCTGGGGCCAACGTCCTGACTTTC,CASSYGRPGANVLTF
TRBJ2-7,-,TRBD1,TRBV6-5,TGTGCCAGCAGTGGACAGGGTTTGCACGAGCAGTACTTC,CASSGQGLHEQYF
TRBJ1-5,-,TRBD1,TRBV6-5,TGTGCCACTCGTGACAGGGCAACGAATCAGCCCCAGCATTTT,CATRDRATNQPQHF
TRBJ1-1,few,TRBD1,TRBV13,TGTGCCAGCAGCTACAAAGCGACAGGGAGGAACACTGAAGCTTTCTTT,CASSYKATGRNTEAFF
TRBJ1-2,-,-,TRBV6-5,TGTGCCAGCAGTTACTCCGGCGGCAACTATGGCTACACCTTC,CASSYSGGNYGYTF
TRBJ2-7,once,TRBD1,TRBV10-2,TGCGCCAGCAGACCGGGACAGGGGTACGAGCAGTACTTC,CASRPGQGYEQYF